This TCR beta chain was profiled in a study of T cell clonality in common variable immunodeficiency. Study conclusions and caveats: Fewer deletions and N-nucleotide insertions were reportedly seen in common variable immunodeficiency TCR beta sequences.

Patients and controls were mostly of Caucasian heritage. This clone was recorded at least ten times. Its antigen is unknown. The read halts 3 residues ahead of the CDR3 end, with the missing end drawn from the germline J gene. The V gene's germline CDR1 is SEHNR and CDR2 FQNEAQ (reference sequence). This CDR3 has 15 residues. Losses at the gene ends were 8 bases for V and 0 bases for J; bases not matched to a gene: 4. Repertoires were generated with immunoSEQ multiplex PCR, while TCRdb's copy carries only in-frame clones and drops some. The repertoire yields about 42,000 clones, none seen only once; the top ten contain about 1.9%.

The chain employs TRBV7-9 and TRBJ2-6, with 7 bases aligning to TRBD2. The receptor was derived from a person aged 18 to 70 in good health. What was sequenced was peripheral blood mononuclear cells. CDR3 amino acids: CASPSGSSGANVLTF. The CDR3 bases that were read are TGTGCCAGCCCTAGCGGATCCTCTGGGGCCAACGTC.